The T cell receptor beta chain under discussion was sequenced for a study of beta chain features in type 1 diabetes. Study-level findings and limits: HLA influence on TCRB rearrangement stayed unresolved here.

As regards this clone: Its antigen is currently unknown.

What was sequenced were expressed TCRB transcripts, since all of the isolated RNA had been reverse transcribed. Assay used: immunoSEQ multiplex PCR; TCRdb lists only in-frame clones, some missing. The profile shows 500,000 to 700,000 clones, around 16% of them singletons. Source material: naive CD4+ T cells from blood. This receptor was obtained from a man aged 18 to 29 in good health.

The CDR3 nucleotides are TGCGCCAGCAGCCCCCGGGACAGGGGGCTCTACAATGAGCAGTTCTTC. This translates into CASSPRDRGLYNEQFF. The V gene is TRBV4-3, the J gene TRBJ2-1, with 12 bases lining up with TRBD1. The CDR3 has 16 amino acids. CDR1 and CDR2 from the germline V gene are LGHNA and YSLEER. The V segment lost 4 bases and the J segment 3 bases; nucleotides outside the gene matches: 4.